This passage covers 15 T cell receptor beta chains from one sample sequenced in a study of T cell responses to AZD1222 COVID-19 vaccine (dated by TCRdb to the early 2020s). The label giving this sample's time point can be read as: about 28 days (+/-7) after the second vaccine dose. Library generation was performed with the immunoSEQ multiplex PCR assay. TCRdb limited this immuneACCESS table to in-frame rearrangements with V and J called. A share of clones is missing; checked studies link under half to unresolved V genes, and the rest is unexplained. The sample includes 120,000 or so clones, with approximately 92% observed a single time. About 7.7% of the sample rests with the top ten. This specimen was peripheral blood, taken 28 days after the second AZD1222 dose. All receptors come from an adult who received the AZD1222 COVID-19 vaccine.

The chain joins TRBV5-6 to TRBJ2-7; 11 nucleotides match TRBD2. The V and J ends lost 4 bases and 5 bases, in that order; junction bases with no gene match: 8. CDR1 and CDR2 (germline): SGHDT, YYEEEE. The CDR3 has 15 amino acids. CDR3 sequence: CASSQLAGAFHEQYF. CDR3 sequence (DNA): TGTGCCAGCAGCCAACTAGCGGGAGCTTTTCACGAGCAGTACTTC. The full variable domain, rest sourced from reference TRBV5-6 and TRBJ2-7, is DAGVTQSPTHLIKTRGQQVTLRCSPKSGHDTVSWYQQALGQGPQFIFQYYEEEERQRGNFPDRFSGHQFPNYSSELNVNALLLGDSALYLCASSQLAGAFHEQYFGPGTRLTVT.

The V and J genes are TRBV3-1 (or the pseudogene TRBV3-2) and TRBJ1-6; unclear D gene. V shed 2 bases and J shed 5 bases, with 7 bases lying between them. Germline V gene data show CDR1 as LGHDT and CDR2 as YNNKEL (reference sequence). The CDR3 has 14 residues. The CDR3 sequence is CASSQSLNNSPLHF. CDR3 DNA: TGTGCCAGCAGCCAAAGCCTTAATAATTCACCCCTCCACTTT.

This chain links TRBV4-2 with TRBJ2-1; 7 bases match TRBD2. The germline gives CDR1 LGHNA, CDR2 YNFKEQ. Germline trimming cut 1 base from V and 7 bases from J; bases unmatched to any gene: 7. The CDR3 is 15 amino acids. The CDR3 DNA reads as TGTGCCAGCAGCCAAGCCGGACTAGGGATAAATGAGCAGTTCTTC. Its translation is CASSQAGLGINEQFF.

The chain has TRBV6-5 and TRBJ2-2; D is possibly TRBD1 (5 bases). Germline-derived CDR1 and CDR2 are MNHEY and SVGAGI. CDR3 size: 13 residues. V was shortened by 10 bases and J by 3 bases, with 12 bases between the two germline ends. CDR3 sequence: CATTEGDTGELFF. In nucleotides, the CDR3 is TGTGCCACCACCGAAGGGGACACCGGGGAGCTGTTTTTT.

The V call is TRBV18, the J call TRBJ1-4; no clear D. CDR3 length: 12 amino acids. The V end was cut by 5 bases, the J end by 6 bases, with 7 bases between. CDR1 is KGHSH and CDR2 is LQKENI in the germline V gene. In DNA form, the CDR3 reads TGTGCCAGCTCAGGGGAGGATGAAAAACTGTTTTTT. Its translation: CASSGEDEKLFF.

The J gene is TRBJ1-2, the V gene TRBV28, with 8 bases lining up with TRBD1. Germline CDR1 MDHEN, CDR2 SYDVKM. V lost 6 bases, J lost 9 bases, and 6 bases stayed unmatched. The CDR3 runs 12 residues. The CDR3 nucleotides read TGTGCCAGCAGCTACCGACAGGGGAGCTACACCTTC. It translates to CASSYRQGSYTF.

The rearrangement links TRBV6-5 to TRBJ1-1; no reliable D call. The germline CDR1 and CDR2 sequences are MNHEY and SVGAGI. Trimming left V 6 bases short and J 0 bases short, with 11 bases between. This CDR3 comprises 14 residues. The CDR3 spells CASRHLGMNTEAFF. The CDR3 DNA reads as TGTGCCAGCAGGCACCTTGGGATGAACACTGAAGCTTTCTTT.

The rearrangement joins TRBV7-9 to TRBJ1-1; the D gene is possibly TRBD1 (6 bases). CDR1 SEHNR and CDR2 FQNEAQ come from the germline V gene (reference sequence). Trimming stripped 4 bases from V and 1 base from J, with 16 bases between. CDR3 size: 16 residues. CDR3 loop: CASSSIRGGGNTEAFF. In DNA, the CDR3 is TGTGCCAGCAGCTCTATCAGGGGAGGGGGGAACACTGAAGCTTTCTTT. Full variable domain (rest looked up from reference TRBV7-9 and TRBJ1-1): DTGVSQNPRHKITKRGQNVTFRCDPISEHNRLYWYRQTLGQGPEFLTYFQNEAQLEKSRLLSDRFSAERPKGSFSTLEIQRTEQGDSAMYLCASSSIRGGGNTEAFFGQGTRLTVV.

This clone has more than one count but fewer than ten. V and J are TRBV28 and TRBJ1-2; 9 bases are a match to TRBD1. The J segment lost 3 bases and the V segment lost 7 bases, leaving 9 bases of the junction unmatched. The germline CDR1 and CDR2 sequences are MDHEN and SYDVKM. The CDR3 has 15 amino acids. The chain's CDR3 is CASILGGQGYYGYTF. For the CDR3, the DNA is TGTGCCAGCATCCTTGGGGGACAGGGATACTATGGCTACACCTTC.

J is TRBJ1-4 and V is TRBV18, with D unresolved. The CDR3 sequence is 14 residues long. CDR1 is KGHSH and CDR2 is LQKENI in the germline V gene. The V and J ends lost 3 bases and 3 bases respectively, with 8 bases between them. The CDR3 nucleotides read TGTGCCAGCTCACCGCGGAGGTCTAATGAAAAACTGTTTTTT. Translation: CASSPRRSNEKLFF.

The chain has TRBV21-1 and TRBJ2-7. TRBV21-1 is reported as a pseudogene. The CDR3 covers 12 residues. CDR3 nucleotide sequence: TGTGCCAGCAGCAAAGCAAGTTACGAGCAGTACTTC. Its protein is CASSKASYEQYF.

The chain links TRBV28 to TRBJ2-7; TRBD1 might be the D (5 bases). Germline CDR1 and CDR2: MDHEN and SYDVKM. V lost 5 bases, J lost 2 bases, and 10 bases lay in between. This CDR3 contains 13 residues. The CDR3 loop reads CASSTTATYEQYF. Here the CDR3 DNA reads TGTGCCAGCAGTACGACAGCCACCTACGAGCAGTACTTC.

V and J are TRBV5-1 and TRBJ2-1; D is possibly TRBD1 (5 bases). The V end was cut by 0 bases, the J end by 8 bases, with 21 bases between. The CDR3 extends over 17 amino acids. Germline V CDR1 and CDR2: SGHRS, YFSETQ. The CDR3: CASSLGIRDVVNDEQFF. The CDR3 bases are TGCGCCAGCAGCTTGGGGATCAGGGATGTGGTCAACGATGAGCAGTTCTTC.

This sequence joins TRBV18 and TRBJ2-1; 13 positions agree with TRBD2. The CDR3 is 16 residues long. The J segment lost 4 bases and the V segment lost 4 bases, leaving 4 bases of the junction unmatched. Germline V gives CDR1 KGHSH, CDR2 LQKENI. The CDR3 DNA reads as TGTGCCAGCTCACTGCCGGGACTAGCGGGGTACAATGAGCAGTTCTTC. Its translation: CASSLPGLAGYNEQFF.

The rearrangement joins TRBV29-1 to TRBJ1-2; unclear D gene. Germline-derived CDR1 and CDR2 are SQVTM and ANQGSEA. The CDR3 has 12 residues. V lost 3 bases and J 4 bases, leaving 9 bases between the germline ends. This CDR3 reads CSVEGGPYGYTF. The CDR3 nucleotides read TGCAGCGTTGAGGGCGGCCCCTATGGCTACACCTTC.